This entry lists 30 T cell receptor beta chains sequenced from one sample in a study of PD-1 blockade in classical Hodgkin lymphoma (dated by TCRdb to 2018 to 2020). Explained via the paper, the time point label denotes: cycle 4 day 1 (C4D1), after five to seven weeks of nivolumab. Every trial patient had relapsed after autologous stem cell transplantation, and cohorts A, B and C differed in prior brentuximab vedotin exposure. The library was generated by the immunoSEQ multiplex PCR assay. TCRdb holds this immuneACCESS table with in-frame rearrangements only. Some clones are missing; in checked studies, unresolved V genes explain under half, and the rest has no known cause. This sample gives under 25,000 clones in total; 60% to 80% of them show up just once. The biggest ten clones account for 15% to 20% of the sample. The material sequenced was peripheral blood mononuclear cells (PBMCs), taken before the fourth cycle of nivolumab. The receptor source for this set is a human donor with classical Hodgkin lymphoma.

The rearrangement links TRBV4-1 to TRBJ2-7; possibly TRBD1 for D (6 bases). This CDR3 comprises 15 residues. With 6 bases removed from V and 4 bases from J, the gap between germline ends came to 19 bases. CDR1 and CDR2 from the germline V gene are MGHRA and YSYEKL. The CDR3 spells CASSLAGQQSYEQYF. The DNA for the CDR3 is TGCGCCAGCAGTCTGGCAGGACAGCAGTCTTACGAGCAGTACTTC.

The chain joins TRBV10-3 to TRBJ2-5; 10 bases are shared with TRBD1. From germline, CDR1 is ENHRY and CDR2 SYGVKD. The CDR3 is made up of 18 amino acids. V lost 2 bases to trimming and J lost 4 bases; unmatched junction nucleotides: 13. CDR3 nucleotide sequence: TGTGCCATCAGTGAGCCTAAACCTGGACAGGGGGACCGAGAGACCCAGTACTTC. Residues: CAISEPKPGQGDRETQYF.

This clone was seen more than once but under ten times. The J gene is TRBJ2-3, the V gene TRBV6-6, with 8 bases matching TRBD1. J was trimmed by 0 bases and V by 2 bases; bases with no gene match: 1. CDR3 length: 15 amino acids. CDR1 MNHNY and CDR2 SVGAGI come from the germline V gene (reference sequence). The CDR3 DNA is TGTGCCAGCAGTTACCGGGACAGGAGCACAGATACGCAGTATTTT. Translation gives CASSYRDRSTDTQYF.

This rearrangement joins TRBV7-9 to TRBJ1-2; possible D gene TRBD1, 6 bases. The CDR3 extends over 18 amino acids. Per the germline V gene, CDR1 is SEHNR and CDR2 is FQNEAQ (reference sequence). The V gene lost 5 bases and the J gene lost 1 base, with 23 bases spanning the gap. The CDR3 nucleotides read TGTGCCAGCAGCACTAAGCGGGGGGCAGGATCCCGTAACTATGGCTACACCTTC. It encodes CASSTKRGAGSRNYGYTF.

CDR3 nucleotides: TGTGCCAGCCTTCAAGCCTATAACTCCTACGAGCAGTACTTC. Its translation: CASLQAYNSYEQYF. V gene TRBV28 combines with J gene TRBJ2-7; no clear D gene. CDR1 MDHEN and CDR2 SYDVKM come from the germline V gene. Trimming left V 8 bases short and J 0 bases short, with 14 bases between. CDR3 length: 14 amino acids.

CDR3 sequence (DNA): TGTGCCACCAGCGGACGCCGCCTCGGGGTTGCGGATGAAAAACTGTTTTTT. Translating it yields CATSGRRLGVADEKLFF. The rearrangement joins TRBV15 to TRBJ1-4; D unresolved. The CDR3 is made up of 17 amino acids. Looked up from germline, CDR1 is LNHNV and CDR2 is YYDKDF (reference sequence). V shed 5 bases and J shed 6 bases, with 22 bases lying between them.

V usage is TRBV30 and J usage is TRBJ1-3; TRBD1 might be the D (5 bases). The CDR3 loop spans 15 amino acids. Looked up from germline, CDR1 is GTSNPN and CDR2 is SVGIG (reference sequence). The V end was cut by 0 bases, the J end by 3 bases, with 12 bases between. The CDR3 is CAWSVQGVLGNTIYF. The CDR3 coding sequence is TGTGCCTGGAGTGTACAAGGGGTGCTTGGAAACACCATATATTTT.

The rearrangement uses TRBV10-3 and TRBJ2-6; TRBD1 aligns across 7 bases. Germline V gene sequence: CDR1 ENHRY, CDR2 SYGVKD. There are 18 residues in the CDR3. The ends lost 5 bases at V and 3 bases at J; junction bases unmatched: 13. CDR3 sequence (DNA): TGTGCCATCAGTCAATCCTCGACAGGGAGACATGGGGCCAACGTCCTGACTTTC. Translation: CAISQSSTGRHGANVLTF.

The gene calls are TRBV5-4 and TRBJ2-1; perhaps D is TRBD1 or TRBD2 (7 bases each). The V end was cut by 5 bases, the J end by 7 bases, with 19 bases between. CDR1 is SGHNT and CDR2 is YYREEE in the germline V gene (reference sequence). The CDR3 runs 15 residues. CDR3 in amino acids: CASRSPGLQGNEQFF. The CDR3, as DNA: TGTGCCAGCAGGTCTCCGGGACTACAGGGGAATGAGCAGTTCTTC.

This chain connects TRBV5-1 to TRBJ2-1; 13 bases are a match to TRBD2. Germline CDR1 SGHRS, CDR2 YFSETQ. The junction had 4 bases not matched to a gene; V was cut back by 0 bases and J by 4 bases. The CDR3 spans 17 residues. The CDR3 region has the DNA TGCGCCAGCAGCTTGGACGGGGGACTAGCGGGGTACAATGAGCAGTTCTTC. Translation gives CASSLDGGLAGYNEQFF.

This clone was observed a single time. The chain links TRBV4-3 to TRBJ2-1; no reliable D call. This CDR3 is built from 15 residues. Germline V lookup: CDR1 LGHNA, CDR2 YSLEER. Trimming pared 1 base from V and 4 bases from J, leaving 11 bases between. The CDR3 is CASSQGGGKYNEQFF. CDR3 coding DNA: TGCGCCAGCAGCCAAGGCGGCGGTAAATACAATGAGCAGTTCTTC.

This chain links TRBV2 with TRBJ2-2; D is possibly TRBD1 (5 bases). The germline V and J ends were trimmed by 5 bases and 6 bases, with 10 bases remaining between them. The CDR3 extends over 13 amino acids. Germline V gene lookup returns CDR1 SNHLY and CDR2 FYNNEI. The CDR3 here is CASSTQGAGELFF. The CDR3 DNA reads as TGTGCCAGCAGTACCCAGGGCGCCGGGGAGCTGTTTTTT. Filled out from reference TRBV2 and TRBJ2-2, the complete variable domain reads EPEVTQTPSHQVTQMGQEVILRCVPISNHLYFYWYRQILGQKVEFLVSFYNNEISEKSEIFDDQFSVERPDGSNFTLKIRSTKLEDSAMYFCASSTQGAGELFFGEGSRLTVL.

This sequence joins TRBV2 and TRBJ1-4; the D gene is possibly TRBD1 (5 bases). This CDR3 is 14 amino acids long. Germline assignment: CDR1 SNHLY and CDR2 FYNNEI. The V gene lost 5 bases and the J gene lost 5 bases, with 12 bases spanning the gap. Written as DNA, the CDR3 is TGTGCCAGCAGTACCCAGGGAACAAATGAAAAACTGTTTTTT. Translation gives CASSTQGTNEKLFF.

The rearrangement links TRBV7-2 to TRBJ1-1; unclear D gene. Per the germline V gene, CDR1 is SGHTA and CDR2 is FQGNSA. The CDR3 contains 11 residues. V shed 4 bases and J shed 4 bases, with 4 bases lying between them. In DNA form, the CDR3 reads TGTGCCAGCAGCTCCCTCACTGAAGCTTTCTTT. It yields the protein CASSSLTEAFF.

Only a few counts were recorded for this clone. The chain couples TRBV18 to TRBJ2-3; a weak D match, TRBD2 (5 bases). The CDR3 covers 15 residues. V lost 2 bases and J lost 6, with 15 bases in between. The germline CDR1 and CDR2 sequences are KGHSH and LQKENI. The CDR3 sequence is CASSPGGLRLDTQYF. Here the CDR3 DNA reads TGTGCCAGCTCACCAGGAGGACTTCGCCTTGATACGCAGTATTTT.

The chain couples TRBV11-1 to TRBJ2-3; weak D call: TRBD1 (5 bases). Trimming pared 1 base from V and 4 bases from J, leaving 6 bases between. CDR1 and CDR2 (germline): SGHAT, FQDESV (reference sequence). The CDR3 length is 13 residues. For the CDR3, the DNA is TGTGCCAGCAGCTTAGGGGGCGCAGATACGCAGTATTTT. This encodes CASSLGGADTQYF.

The chain recombines TRBV30 with TRBJ1-1, with a possible D match to TRBD1 (5 bases). The CDR3 runs to 14 residues. CDR1 and CDR2 (germline): GTSNPN, SVGIG (reference sequence). Trimming left V 0 bases short and J 2 bases short, with 10 bases between. CDR3 coding DNA: TGTGCCTGGAGTGTACCAGGGATTAACACTGAAGCTTTCTTT. Translating it yields CAWSVPGINTEAFF.

This clone has a handful of counts. The chain uses TRBV7-6 and TRBJ2-3, with unresolved D. The CDR3 totals 15 residues. Per the germline V gene, CDR1 is SGHVS and CDR2 is FNYEAQ. V was trimmed by 0 bases and J by 1 base, leaving 8 bases between them. The CDR3, as DNA: TGTGCCAGCAGCTTAGCGGGGATCGGCACAGATACGCAGTATTTT. As protein: CASSLAGIGTDTQYF.

J is TRBJ2-7 and V is TRBV11-2; TRBD2 agrees at 8 bases. V shed 1 base, J shed 4 bases, and the junction held 6 bases outside the gene matches. The germline V gene has CDR1 SGHAT and CDR2 FQNNGV. The CDR3 covers 15 residues. CDR3 region: CASSLGAGVSYEQYF. The CDR3 nucleotides are TGTGCCAGCAGCTTAGGAGCGGGAGTTTCTTACGAGCAGTACTTC.

In this sample, this clone turned up a few times. The rearrangement joins TRBV19 to TRBJ2-1, with 8 bases fitting TRBD1. Germline values: CDR1 LNHDA, CDR2 SQIVND (reference sequence). The CDR3 has 16 residues. The V segment lost 3 bases and the J segment 4 bases; nucleotides outside the gene matches: 8. The CDR3 sequence: CASSMGNRGDYNEQFF. The CDR3 nucleotides read TGTGCCAGTAGTATGGGAAACAGGGGGGATTACAATGAGCAGTTCTTC. Supplemented by reference TRBV19 and TRBJ2-1, the full variable domain reads DGGITQSPKYLFRKEGQNVTLSCEQNLNHDAMYWYRQDPGQGLRLIYYSQIVNDFQKGDIAEGYSVSREKKESFPLTVTSAQKNPTAFYLCASSMGNRGDYNEQFFGPGTRLTVL.

The J gene is TRBJ2-7, the V gene TRBV12-5; D remains unclear. Per the germline V gene, CDR1 is LGHNT and CDR2 is FRNRAP. The length of the CDR3 is 18 residues. Trimming stripped 0 bases from V and 5 bases from J, with 23 bases between. The CDR3 DNA sequence: TGTGCTAGTGGTTTGGTGATCAGTTTGAACCCTCAGGCTCACGAGCAGTACTTC. Amino acids: CASGLVISLNPQAHEQYF.

V usage is TRBV6-1 and J usage is TRBJ2-1; TRBD1 matches at 10 bases. The CDR3 consists of 15 residues. In germline, CDR1 is MNHNS, CDR2 SASEGT. The V gene end was trimmed by 4 bases and the J gene end by 7 bases; junction bases not matched to a gene: 7. DNA of the CDR3: TGTGCCAGCAGTGTGACAGGGGGCTTTGGAAATGAGCAGTTCTTC. Translated: CASSVTGGFGNEQFF.

The chain is built from TRBV11-3 and TRBJ1-1, with no clear D. The V end was cut by 5 bases, the J end by 8 bases, with 15 bases between. Per the germline V gene, CDR1 is SGHNT and CDR2 is YENEEA. The CDR3 loop spans 13 amino acids. This chain's CDR3 is CASSRITGSEAFF. The CDR3 bases are TGTGCCAGCAGCCGAATCACGGGTTCCGAAGCTTTCTTT.

V usage is TRBV4-1 and J usage is TRBJ2-1; tentatively, D is TRBD2 (5 bases). V gave up 4 bases and J gave up 9 bases, with 13 bases separating them. Germline CDR1 MGHRA, CDR2 YSYEKL. The length of the CDR3 is 13 residues. CDR3 sequence: CASSPSRVGEQFF. The CDR3 region has the DNA TGCGCCAGCAGCCCTTCGCGGGTCGGTGAGCAGTTCTTC.

The J gene is TRBJ1-3, the V gene TRBV7-9; D possibly corresponds to TRBD1 (6 bases). The CDR3 runs 15 residues. From germline, CDR1 is SEHNR and CDR2 FQNEAQ (reference sequence). V lost 7 bases and J 0 bases, leaving 13 bases between the germline ends. The CDR3 sequence is CASKNTGNSGNTIYF. The CDR3 DNA reads as TGTGCCAGCAAGAATACAGGGAACTCTGGAAACACCATATATTTT.

The rearrangement uses TRBV7-2 and TRBJ1-5; D perhaps matches TRBD1 (5 bases). The germline V gene encodes CDR1 SGHTA and CDR2 FQGNSA. With 3 bases removed from V and 4 bases from J, the gap between germline ends came to 16 bases. The CDR3 totals 16 residues. CDR3 sequence: CASSLGDGGFNQPQHF. Written as DNA, the CDR3 is TGTGCCAGCAGCTTGGGAGATGGGGGGTTTAATCAGCCCCAGCATTTT.

This chain uses TRBV9 with TRBJ2-2, with 10 nucleotides matching TRBD1. Germline V gene data show CDR1 as SGDLS and CDR2 as YYNGEE. The length of the CDR3 is 16 residues. J was trimmed by 0 bases and V by 3 bases; bases with no gene match: 2. The CDR3 region is CASSAGQGANTGELFF. The CDR3 nucleotides are TGTGCCAGCAGCGCCGGACAGGGGGCGAACACCGGGGAGCTGTTTTTT.

The sample holds a few counts of this clone. The chain uses TRBV5-5 and TRBJ2-3; tentatively, D is TRBD1 or TRBD2 (5 bases each). The ends were cut back, 0 bases at V and 3 bases at J, with 11 bases in the middle. The CDR3 spans 15 residues. The germline CDR1 and CDR2 sequences are SGHKS and YYEKEE (reference sequence). Here the CDR3 DNA reads TGTGCCAGCAGCTTGGGGGGGTCCTATACAGATACGCAGTATTTT. Translated, it gives CASSLGGSYTDTQYF.

Only one count was recorded for this clone. In DNA form, the CDR3 reads TGTGCCAGCAGCCGCGCAGGGAACACTGAAGCTTTCTTT. This codes for CASSRAGNTEAFF. V gene TRBV5-5 combines with J gene TRBJ1-1; no clear D. Germline lookup yields CDR1 SGHKS and CDR2 YYEKEE (reference sequence). The CDR3 has 13 residues. V was cut by 4 bases and J by 1 base, with 8 bases left in between.

This clone came up a few times. The rearrangement uses TRBV6-6 and TRBJ2-1; 7 bases align to TRBD2. Germline V gene sequence: CDR1 MNHNY, CDR2 SVGAGI (reference sequence). Trimming removed 7 bases from V and 2 bases from J; junction bases left unmatched: 8. The CDR3 is made up of 15 amino acids. CDR3 in DNA: TGTGCCAGCACCCAGGGTGGGGGGGCCTACAATGAGCAGTTCTTC. It yields the protein CASTQGGGAYNEQFF.